This is a list of T cell receptor beta chains from one sample in a study of T-cell reconstitution after alpha-beta-depleted transplantation in children. TCRdb independently ran MiXCR on the PCR reads; one entry per CDR3 protein. The sample holds about 92,000 distinct CDR3 sequences, 10% to 15% seen once. Sample: PBMCs from the stem cell graft donor, taken from the stem cell graft. The receptors were gathered from a human donor who donated a stem cell graft to a child with inherited bone marrow failure. The CDR3 runs from the conserved cysteine through the conserved F or W. Fields, in order: CDR3 DNA, CDR3 protein, V gene, D gene, clone size, J gene. A D gene is named only where the DNA matches it firmly. Rows may omit the clone size; those that give it use once, few, many or a size class.

cdr3_nt: TGTGCCAGCAGCCCCGCAGGGACCTACGAGCAGTACTTC
cdr3_aa: CASSPAGTYEQYF
v_call: TRBV7-9
d_call: -
clone_size: many
j_call: TRBJ2-7

cdr3_nt: TGTGCCAGCAGCTCAACCGGGACCTTTAATGAGCAGTTCTTC
cdr3_aa: CASSSTGTFNEQFF
v_call: TRBV13
d_call: -
clone_size: many
j_call: TRBJ2-1

cdr3_nt: TGCGCCAGCAGCTCCCCCACTGGGGCCAACGTCCTGACTTTC
cdr3_aa: CASSSPTGANVLTF
v_call: TRBV5-1
d_call: -
clone_size: many
j_call: TRBJ2-6

cdr3_nt: TGTGCCAGCAGCCGTTATCACGGGACAGGATTCTACGAGCAGTACTTC
cdr3_aa: CASSRYHGTGFYEQYF
v_call: TRBV7-8
d_call: TRBD1
clone_size: -
j_call: TRBJ2-7

cdr3_nt: TGCAGCGTCACTCCCCCGGGTGGCAAAAACATTCAGTACTTC
cdr3_aa: CSVTPPGGKNIQYF
v_call: TRBV29-1
d_call: -
clone_size: many
j_call: TRBJ2-4

cdr3_nt: TGTGCCAGCAGCCCGACTCACCAGAACACTGAAGCTTTCTTT
cdr3_aa: CASSPTHQNTEAFF
v_call: TRBV5-5
d_call: -
clone_size: many
j_call: TRBJ1-1

cdr3_nt: TGTGCCAGCGGACGAATCTACGAGCAGTACTTC
cdr3_aa: CASGRIYEQYF
v_call: TRBV25-1
d_call: -
clone_size: many
j_call: TRBJ2-7

cdr3_nt: TGCGCCAGCAGCCAAGGAGGGAGCGCCTCCGAAGCTTTCTTT
cdr3_aa: CASSQGGSASEAFF
v_call: TRBV4-3
d_call: -
clone_size: many
j_call: TRBJ1-1

cdr3_nt: TGCGCCAGCAGCTTGGAACGCAGCTTAGATACGCAGTATTTT
cdr3_aa: CASSLERSLDTQYF
v_call: TRBV5-1
d_call: -
clone_size: many
j_call: TRBJ2-3

cdr3_nt: TGTGCCAGCAGCTTAACAGGGGCCTTGGGGGATACGCAGTATTTT
cdr3_aa: CASSLTGALGDTQYF
v_call: TRBV7-6
d_call: TRBD1
clone_size: few
j_call: TRBJ2-3

cdr3_nt: TGCAGTGCTAGAGATCCTGGGGGAGGGGCTGGAAACACCATATATTTT
cdr3_aa: CSARDPGGGAGNTIYF
v_call: TRBV20-1
d_call: -
clone_size: many
j_call: TRBJ1-3

cdr3_nt: TGCGCCAGCAGCGTCGATCCTACGATCACCGGGGAGCTGTTTTTT
cdr3_aa: CASSVDPTITGELFF
v_call: TRBV5-1
d_call: -
clone_size: many
j_call: TRBJ2-2

cdr3_nt: TGTGCCAGCAGCGTAGGGGCAGGTTGGGATAATTCACCCCTCCACTTT
cdr3_aa: CASSVGAGWDNSPLHF
v_call: TRBV9
d_call: -
clone_size: many
j_call: TRBJ1-6

cdr3_nt: TGTGCCAGCTCCCCTTACAGGAGACTCACGGACACCGGGGAGCTGTTTTTT
cdr3_aa: CASSPYRRLTDTGELFF
v_call: TRBV7-9
d_call: -
clone_size: many
j_call: TRBJ2-2

cdr3_nt: TGCAGCGTTGAACAGACGGGGCCAGATACGCAGTATTTT
cdr3_aa: CSVEQTGPDTQYF
v_call: TRBV29-1
d_call: -
clone_size: many
j_call: TRBJ2-3

cdr3_nt: TGCAGTGCTAGCCCGGGGGGCGCCGAGCAGTACTTC
cdr3_aa: CSASPGGAEQYF
v_call: TRBV20-1
d_call: -
clone_size: many
j_call: TRBJ2-7

cdr3_nt: TGTGCCTGGAGTCCCAAGACAGGAGACACTGAAGCTTTCTTT
cdr3_aa: CAWSPKTGDTEAFF
v_call: TRBV30
d_call: -
clone_size: many
j_call: TRBJ1-1

cdr3_nt: TGCAGTGCTAGGAGAGGTACGGGGTCACCCCTCCACTTT
cdr3_aa: CSARRGTGSPLHF
v_call: TRBV20-1
d_call: -
clone_size: many
j_call: TRBJ1-6

cdr3_nt: TGCGCCAGCAGCTTGGAAACACCGAACACTGAAGCTTTCTTT
cdr3_aa: CASSLETPNTEAFF
v_call: TRBV5-1
d_call: -
clone_size: many
j_call: TRBJ1-1

cdr3_nt: TGTGCCAGCCGCCCTATACCGACAGGGCCAGAATACTACGAGCAGTACTTC
cdr3_aa: CASRPIPTGPEYYEQYF
v_call: TRBV28
d_call: TRBD1
clone_size: many
j_call: TRBJ2-7

cdr3_nt: TGTGCCAGCAGTGATTTGGCGGGAAGGACAGATACGCAGTATTTT
cdr3_aa: CASSDLAGRTDTQYF
v_call: TRBV25-1
d_call: -
clone_size: many
j_call: TRBJ2-3

cdr3_nt: TGTGCCAGTAGTATTGGTCGGAACGAGCAGTACTTC
cdr3_aa: CASSIGRNEQYF
v_call: TRBV19
d_call: -
clone_size: -
j_call: TRBJ2-7

cdr3_nt: TGCGCCAGCAGCCCTCTAGGGACAGTAAACACAGATACGCAGTATTTT
cdr3_aa: CASSPLGTVNTDTQYF
v_call: TRBV5-1
d_call: TRBD1
clone_size: few
j_call: TRBJ2-3

cdr3_nt: TGTGCCAGCAGCTTAGATGCAGGGGGCGGGCAGCCCCAGCATTTT
cdr3_aa: CASSLDAGGGQPQHF
v_call: TRBV7-2
d_call: TRBD1
clone_size: many
j_call: TRBJ1-5

cdr3_nt: TGCAGCGTTGAACCCGCTCAGGGGGAGGTAGCTTTCTTT
cdr3_aa: CSVEPAQGEVAFF
v_call: TRBV29-1
d_call: TRBD1
clone_size: few
j_call: TRBJ1-1

cdr3_nt: TGCAGTGCTAGAGCCTGGGGAGGGCAGGCGAACACCGGGGAGCTGTTTTTT
cdr3_aa: CSARAWGGQANTGELFF
v_call: TRBV20-1
d_call: TRBD2
clone_size: many
j_call: TRBJ2-2

cdr3_nt: TGTGCCAGCAGCCCGGGCCCACAGGTCGAGCAGTACTTC
cdr3_aa: CASSPGPQVEQYF
v_call: TRBV6-2/TRBV6-3
d_call: -
clone_size: few
j_call: TRBJ2-7

cdr3_nt: TGTGCCAGCAGCTCAGGGGGCACGAACACTGAAGCTTTCTTT
cdr3_aa: CASSSGGTNTEAFF
v_call: TRBV6-2/TRBV6-3
d_call: TRBD1
clone_size: many
j_call: TRBJ1-1

cdr3_nt: TGCAGTGCTAGAGATGACAAGAGCTACGAGCAGTACTTC
cdr3_aa: CSARDDKSYEQYF
v_call: TRBV20-1
d_call: -
clone_size: -
j_call: TRBJ2-7

cdr3_nt: TGTGCCAGCAGCCATGGCGAGGGACTAGCGGGAAGGGATACGCAGTATTTT
cdr3_aa: CASSHGEGLAGRDTQYF
v_call: TRBV4-2
d_call: TRBD2
clone_size: many
j_call: TRBJ2-3

cdr3_nt: TGCAGTGCATCCGACAACTCTGGAAACACCATATATTTT
cdr3_aa: CSASDNSGNTIYF
v_call: TRBV20-1
d_call: -
clone_size: many
j_call: TRBJ1-3

cdr3_nt: TGTGCCATCAGTGAGTCTGGGATGAACACTGAAGCTTTCTTT
cdr3_aa: CAISESGMNTEAFF
v_call: TRBV10-3
d_call: -
clone_size: many
j_call: TRBJ1-1

cdr3_nt: TGCAGTGCCACGGGACCGATGAACACTGAAGCTTTCTTT
cdr3_aa: CSATGPMNTEAFF
v_call: TRBV20-1
d_call: -
clone_size: many
j_call: TRBJ1-1

cdr3_nt: TGCGCCAGCAGCTTGGCGGCAGGGTGGGGCACTGAAGCTTTCTTT
cdr3_aa: CASSLAAGWGTEAFF
v_call: TRBV5-1
d_call: -
clone_size: many
j_call: TRBJ1-1

cdr3_nt: TGTGCCAGCAGTTTGGGACGGAGGAAAGCGGACGAGCAGTACTTC
cdr3_aa: CASSLGRRKADEQYF
v_call: TRBV12-3/TRBV12-4
d_call: -
clone_size: many
j_call: TRBJ2-7

cdr3_nt: TGTGCCATCAGTGAGGGCAGGGGAGGCGACGAGCAGTACTTC
cdr3_aa: CAISEGRGGDEQYF
v_call: TRBV10-3
d_call: -
clone_size: medium-sized
j_call: TRBJ2-7

cdr3_nt: TGTGCCAGCAGCTTCGGGGACAGGACGTACGAGCAGTACTTC
cdr3_aa: CASSFGDRTYEQYF
v_call: TRBV5-4
d_call: TRBD1
clone_size: -
j_call: TRBJ2-7

cdr3_nt: TGTGCCAGCAGCTTGGACAGGTACAATGAGCAGTTCTTC
cdr3_aa: CASSLDRYNEQFF
v_call: TRBV5-4
d_call: -
clone_size: many
j_call: TRBJ2-1

cdr3_nt: TGCGCCAGCAGGCCTACTAGCGGGGGTACCGGGGAGCTGTTTTTT
cdr3_aa: CASRPTSGGTGELFF
v_call: TRBV5-1
d_call: TRBD2
clone_size: few
j_call: TRBJ2-2

cdr3_nt: TGTGCCAGCAGCTCGAAAGCTCCCTACAATGAGCAGTTCTTC
cdr3_aa: CASSSKAPYNEQFF
v_call: TRBV11-3
d_call: -
clone_size: many
j_call: TRBJ2-1

cdr3_nt: TGTGCCAGCTCACCACCGGGGCAGGGTTGGTATGGCTACACCTTC
cdr3_aa: CASSPPGQGWYGYTF
v_call: TRBV18
d_call: -
clone_size: -
j_call: TRBJ1-2

cdr3_nt: TGTGCCAGCAGTTACTCGTTAAAGAATCAGGGCTACACCTTC
cdr3_aa: CASSYSLKNQGYTF
v_call: TRBV6-5
d_call: -
clone_size: many
j_call: TRBJ1-2

cdr3_nt: TGCGCCAGCAGCTTGGGGCAGGCATCAACGGCGCAGTACTTC
cdr3_aa: CASSLGQASTAQYF
v_call: TRBV5-1
d_call: -
clone_size: many
j_call: TRBJ2-7

cdr3_nt: TGCGCCAGCAGGGAGGAGACACCCACAGATACGCAGTATTTT
cdr3_aa: CASREETPTDTQYF
v_call: TRBV5-1
d_call: -
clone_size: few
j_call: TRBJ2-3

cdr3_nt: TGTGCCAGCAGCATAATGACAGGGGACACTGAATCTTTCTTT
cdr3_aa: CASSIMTGDTESFF
v_call: TRBV7-2
d_call: TRBD1
clone_size: few
j_call: TRBJ1-1

cdr3_nt: TGTGCCAGCAGGAACAGGGGGCTCGAACAGACCCAGTACTTC
cdr3_aa: CASRNRGLEQTQYF
v_call: TRBV27
d_call: TRBD1
clone_size: many
j_call: TRBJ2-5

cdr3_nt: TGTGCCAGCAGACTCGCCGGGAGCACTGAAGCTTTCTTT
cdr3_aa: CASRLAGSTEAFF
v_call: TRBV7-8
d_call: -
clone_size: -
j_call: TRBJ1-1

cdr3_nt: TGCAGCGTTGAAGATCAGGGCAGAGGGAATGAGCAGTTCTTC
cdr3_aa: CSVEDQGRGNEQFF
v_call: TRBV29-1
d_call: -
clone_size: many
j_call: TRBJ2-1

cdr3_nt: TGTGCCAGTATGTTGGGGACTGAAGCTTTCTTT
cdr3_aa: CASMLGTEAFF
v_call: TRBV19
d_call: -
clone_size: many
j_call: TRBJ1-1

cdr3_nt: TGTGCCAGCTCACCACCTCGGCAGGGCACTGAAGCTTTCTTT
cdr3_aa: CASSPPRQGTEAFF
v_call: TRBV18
d_call: -
clone_size: many
j_call: TRBJ1-1

cdr3_nt: TGTGCCAGCAGCTTAGTACGGCTTAGGGATGGGGGAAACACCATATATTTT
cdr3_aa: CASSLVRLRDGGNTIYF
v_call: TRBV7-8
d_call: -
clone_size: many
j_call: TRBJ1-3

cdr3_nt: TGTGCCAGCAGCTCAAATCAGGGGTTATCGAACACCGGGGAGCTGTTTTTT
cdr3_aa: CASSSNQGLSNTGELFF
v_call: TRBV5-4
d_call: -
clone_size: many
j_call: TRBJ2-2

cdr3_nt: TGTGCCAGTTCAGGGGGCAGGGGCAATCAGCCCCAGCATTTT
cdr3_aa: CASSGGRGNQPQHF
v_call: TRBV19
d_call: TRBD1
clone_size: -
j_call: TRBJ1-5

cdr3_nt: TGCGCCAGCAGCCAATCAACGGGAGGGACAGATACGCAGTATTTT
cdr3_aa: CASSQSTGGTDTQYF
v_call: TRBV4-1
d_call: TRBD2
clone_size: -
j_call: TRBJ2-3

cdr3_nt: TGTGCCAGCAGCTCTTACAGGGGGATCACCGGGGAGCTGTTTTTT
cdr3_aa: CASSSYRGITGELFF
v_call: TRBV6-2/TRBV6-3
d_call: TRBD1
clone_size: many
j_call: TRBJ2-2

cdr3_nt: TGCAGCGTTGGTGGGGGTGATGGCTCTAGCTCCCACGAGCAGTACTTC
cdr3_aa: CSVGGGDGSSSHEQYF
v_call: TRBV29-1
d_call: -
clone_size: -
j_call: TRBJ2-7

cdr3_nt: TGCGCCAGCAGCTTGCAGGGGCTCCTTTCCGAGCAGTTCTTC
cdr3_aa: CASSLQGLLSEQFF
v_call: TRBV5-1
d_call: -
clone_size: many
j_call: TRBJ2-1

cdr3_nt: TGTGCCAGCAGAAAAACTGGAGGAGGTGTAGACAATGAGCAGTTCTTC
cdr3_aa: CASRKTGGGVDNEQFF
v_call: TRBV27
d_call: -
clone_size: many
j_call: TRBJ2-1

cdr3_nt: TGTGCCAGCAGTTGGGACGTGAGCTCCTGCAATGAGCAGTTCTTC
cdr3_aa: CASSWDVSSCNEQFF
v_call: TRBV7-2
d_call: -
clone_size: -
j_call: TRBJ2-1

cdr3_nt: TGTGCCAGCAATATCTGGACAGGGGGCAAGTCAGATACGCAGTATTTT
cdr3_aa: CASNIWTGGKSDTQYF
v_call: TRBV6-1
d_call: TRBD1
clone_size: many
j_call: TRBJ2-3